This entry concerns a single T cell receptor beta chain. Its antigen remains unidentified. No per-base quality is available; no much larger clone lies one base away. This record comes from a study of cytomegalovirus exposure and HLA in healthy donors (dated by TCRdb to 2016 to 2017). At the level of the whole study: The 666 repertoires of the first cohort and the approximately 130 validation repertoires were produced on the same platform, according to a later analysis. The study aimed to test whether cataloging public T cell receptors could reveal signatures of past pathogen exposure. In addition to the first cohort of around 670 subjects, a separate validation cohort of 120 different subjects was used. High-throughput TCR immunosequencing, statistical association of individual TCRs with disease status, and machine learning were combined to predict cytomegalovirus infection status.

The donors belonged to the validation cohort of around 110 subjects, which was separate from the roughly 680-subject first cohort. General study outcomes and caveats: In a later analysis, TCRs clustered in the first cohort were found to also tend to co-occur in the roughly 130 validation repertoires, with 94% of cluster scores above 0. All 120 or so repertoires were used to score co-occurrence in the validation cohort in a later analysis, because that analysis had no HLA typing for the cohort. Most TCR sequences were seen in very few donors, while some public TCRs were found in many individuals. A few of the identified cytomegalovirus-associated TCR beta chains were confirmed in vitro to be specific for cytomegalovirus antigens. The study listed approximately 150 TCR beta chains as associated with cytomegalovirus. In both the original and validation cohorts, the classifier was reported to diagnose cytomegalovirus status with high specificity and sensitivity. The authors suggested that the approach could potentially be generalized to other disease states and immunological phenotypes.

Relative to germline, V is 2 bases shorter and J is 5 bases shorter, with 15 bases between their ends. CDR1 and CDR2 are read off the germline V gene as MDHEN and SYDVKM. Counted from cysteine to phenylalanine, this CDR3 has 16 amino acids. The only DNA kept is the CDR3, 48 bases in frame from the first base. The library was generated by the immunoSEQ multiplex PCR assay. From the authors' description of their analysis: To diagnose cytomegalovirus status from the catalog of TCR beta chain sequences, a statistical classification framework was built. TCRdb stores this immuneACCESS table with in-frame sequences only. Part of the clones is absent; in the studies checked, under half of the shortfall reflects unresolved V genes, and no reason is known for the rest. V, J and clone size were drawn from that table, and D and trimming were deduced from the DNA. The sample data list roughly 50,000 clones, and under 95% of these were observed just once. The ten largest clones represent about 0.95% of the sample.

Source material: PBMCs. The chain is assembled from TRBV28 and TRBJ1-4; a tentative D call is TRBD1 (6 bases match). The TCR was taken from a man between 18 and 35 years old in good health and CMV-seronegative. For the CDR3, the sequence is CASSLRGAGVNEKLFF. The nucleotide sequence is given as TGTGCCAGCAGTTTACGTGGGGCAGGGGTAAATGAAAAACTGTTTTTT.